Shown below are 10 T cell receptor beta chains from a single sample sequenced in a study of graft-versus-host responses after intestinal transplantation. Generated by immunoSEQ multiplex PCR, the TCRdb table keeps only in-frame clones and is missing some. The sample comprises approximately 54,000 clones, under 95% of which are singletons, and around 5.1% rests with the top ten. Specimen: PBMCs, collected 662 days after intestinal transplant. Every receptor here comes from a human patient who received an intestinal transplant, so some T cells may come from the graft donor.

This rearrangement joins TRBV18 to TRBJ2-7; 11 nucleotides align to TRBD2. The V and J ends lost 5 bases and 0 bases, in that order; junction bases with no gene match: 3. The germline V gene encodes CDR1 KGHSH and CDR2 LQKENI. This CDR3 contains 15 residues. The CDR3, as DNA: TGTGCCAGCTCAACCGGGACTAGCGGCTCCTACGAGCAGTACTTC. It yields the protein CASSTGTSGSYEQYF.

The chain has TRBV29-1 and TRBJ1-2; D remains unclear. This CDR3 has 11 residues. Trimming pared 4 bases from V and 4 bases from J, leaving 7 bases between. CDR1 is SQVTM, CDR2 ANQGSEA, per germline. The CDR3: CSVVQVYGYTF. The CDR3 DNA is TGCAGCGTTGTCCAGGTCTATGGCTACACCTTC.

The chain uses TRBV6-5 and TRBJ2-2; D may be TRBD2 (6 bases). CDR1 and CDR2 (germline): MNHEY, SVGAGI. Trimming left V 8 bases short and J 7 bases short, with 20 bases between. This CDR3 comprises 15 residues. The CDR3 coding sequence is TGTGCCAGCTCCGTCGTTGTTCGGCGGGGCGGGGAGCTGTTTTTT. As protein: CASSVVVRRGGELFF.

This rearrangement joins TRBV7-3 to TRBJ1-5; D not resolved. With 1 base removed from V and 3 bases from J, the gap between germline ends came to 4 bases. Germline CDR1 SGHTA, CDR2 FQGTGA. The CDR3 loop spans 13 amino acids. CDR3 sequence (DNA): TGTGCCAGCAGCTTAAGTTTCAATCAGCCCCAGCATTTT. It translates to CASSLSFNQPQHF.

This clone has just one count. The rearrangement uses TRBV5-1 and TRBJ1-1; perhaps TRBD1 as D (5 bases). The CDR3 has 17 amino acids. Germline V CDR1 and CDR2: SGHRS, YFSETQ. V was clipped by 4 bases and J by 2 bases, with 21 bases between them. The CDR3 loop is CASSPRDPTPTNTEAFF. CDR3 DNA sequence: TGCGCCAGCAGCCCGAGGGACCCTACCCCCACCAACACTGAAGCTTTCTTT.

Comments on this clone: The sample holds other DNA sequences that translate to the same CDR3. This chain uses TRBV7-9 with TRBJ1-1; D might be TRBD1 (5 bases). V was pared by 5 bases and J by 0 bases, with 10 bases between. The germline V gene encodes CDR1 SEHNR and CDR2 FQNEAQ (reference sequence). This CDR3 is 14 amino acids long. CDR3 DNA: TGTGCCAGCAGCCCAGGGACGTTGAACACTGAAGCTTTCTTT. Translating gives CASSPGTLNTEAFF.

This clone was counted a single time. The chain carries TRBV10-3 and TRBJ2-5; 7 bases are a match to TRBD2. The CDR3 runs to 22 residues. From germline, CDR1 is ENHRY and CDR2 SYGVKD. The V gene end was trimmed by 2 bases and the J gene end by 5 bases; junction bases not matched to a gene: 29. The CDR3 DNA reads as TGTGCCATCAGTGAGACAGACCTACCTGAGGGTTGGGGCCGACTAGCCGCTGAGACCCAGTACTTC. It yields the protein CAISETDLPEGWGRLAAETQYF.

Written as DNA, the CDR3 is TGTGCCAGTAGTTCTGGGGGAGGGAGCAATCAGCCCCAGCATTTT. Its protein is CASSSGGGSNQPQHF. This rearrangement joins TRBV19 to TRBJ1-5, with D perhaps TRBD1 (5 bases). There are 15 residues in the CDR3. Trimming took off 5 bases at V and 1 base at J, with 12 bases between the two ends. Germline V gene data show CDR1 as LNHDA and CDR2 as SQIVND (reference sequence).

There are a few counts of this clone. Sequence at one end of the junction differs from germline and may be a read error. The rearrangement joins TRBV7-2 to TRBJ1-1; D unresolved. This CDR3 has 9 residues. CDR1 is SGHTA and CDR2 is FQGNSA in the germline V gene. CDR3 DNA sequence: TGTGCCAGCAGCCGGCGGAAAGGGTTT. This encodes CASSRRKGF.

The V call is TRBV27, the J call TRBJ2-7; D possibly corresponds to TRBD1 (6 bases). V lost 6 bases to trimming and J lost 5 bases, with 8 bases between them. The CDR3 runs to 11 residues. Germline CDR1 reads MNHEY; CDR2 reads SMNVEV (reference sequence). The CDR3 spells CASRTGHEQYF. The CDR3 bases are TGTGCCAGCAGAACAGGGCACGAGCAGTACTTC.